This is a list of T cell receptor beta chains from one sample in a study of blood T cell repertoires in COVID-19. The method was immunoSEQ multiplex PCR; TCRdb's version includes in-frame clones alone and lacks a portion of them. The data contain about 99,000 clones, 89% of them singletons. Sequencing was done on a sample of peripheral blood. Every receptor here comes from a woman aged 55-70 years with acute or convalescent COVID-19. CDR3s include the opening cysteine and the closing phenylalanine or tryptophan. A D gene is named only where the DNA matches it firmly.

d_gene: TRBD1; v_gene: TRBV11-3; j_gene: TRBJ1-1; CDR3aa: CASSRDFGTGRNTEAFF
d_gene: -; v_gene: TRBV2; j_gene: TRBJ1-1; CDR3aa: CASSARARMNTEAFF
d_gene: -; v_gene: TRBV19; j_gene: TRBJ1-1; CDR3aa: CASSQSNTEAFF
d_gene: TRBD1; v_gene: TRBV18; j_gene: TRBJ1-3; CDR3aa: CASSQDRTSGNTIYF
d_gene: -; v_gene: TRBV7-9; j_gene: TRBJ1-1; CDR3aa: CASSQGTTNTEAFF
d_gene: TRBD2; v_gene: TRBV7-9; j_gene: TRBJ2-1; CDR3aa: CASSFSGGRSYNEQFF
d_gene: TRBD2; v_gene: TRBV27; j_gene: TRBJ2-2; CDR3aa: CASSRGGQGYTGELFF
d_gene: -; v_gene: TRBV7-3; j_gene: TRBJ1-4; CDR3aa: CASSSRSGEKLFF
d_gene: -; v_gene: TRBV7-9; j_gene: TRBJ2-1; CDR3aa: CASSLMGGPHNEQFF
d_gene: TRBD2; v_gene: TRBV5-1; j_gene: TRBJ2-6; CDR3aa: CASSGGEGPLWANVLTF
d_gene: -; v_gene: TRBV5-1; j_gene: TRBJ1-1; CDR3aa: CASSSMGLENTEAFF
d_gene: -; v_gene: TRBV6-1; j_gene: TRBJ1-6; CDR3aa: CASSERLRPLHF
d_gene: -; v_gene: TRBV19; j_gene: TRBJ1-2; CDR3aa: CASSTMDGTNYGYTF
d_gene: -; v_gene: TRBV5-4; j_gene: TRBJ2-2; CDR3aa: CASSTPPTGELFF
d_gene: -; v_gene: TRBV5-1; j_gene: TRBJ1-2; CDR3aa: CASSLASLRVGYGYTF
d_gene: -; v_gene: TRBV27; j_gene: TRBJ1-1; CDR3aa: CASTPLHRETEAFF
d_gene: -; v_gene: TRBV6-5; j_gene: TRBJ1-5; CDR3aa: CASATRVSSNQPQHF
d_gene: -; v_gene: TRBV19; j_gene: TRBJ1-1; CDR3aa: CASNIPGANTEAFF
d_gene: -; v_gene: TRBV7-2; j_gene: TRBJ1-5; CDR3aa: CASSLDSLNQPQHF
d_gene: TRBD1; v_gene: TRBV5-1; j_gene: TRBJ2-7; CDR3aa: CASSRPTGGYEQYF
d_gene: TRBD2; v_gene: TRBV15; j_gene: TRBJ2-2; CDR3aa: CATSRELAGEGGELFF
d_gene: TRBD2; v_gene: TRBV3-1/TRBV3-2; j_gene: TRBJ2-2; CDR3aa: CASSWTSALSTGELFF
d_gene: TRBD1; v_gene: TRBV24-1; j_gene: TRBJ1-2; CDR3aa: CATSTGGADGYTF
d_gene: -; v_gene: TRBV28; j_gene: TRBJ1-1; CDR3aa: CASSRPGKNTEAFF
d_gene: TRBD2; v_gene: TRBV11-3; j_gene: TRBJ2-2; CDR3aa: CASSPASGSFTGELFF
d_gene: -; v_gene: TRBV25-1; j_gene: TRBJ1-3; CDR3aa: CASSDGAISGNTIYF
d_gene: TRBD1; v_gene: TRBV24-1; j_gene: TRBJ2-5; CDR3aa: CATSDPTGDQETQYF
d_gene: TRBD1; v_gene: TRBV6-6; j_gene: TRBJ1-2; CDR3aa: CASLTGDPNLYGYTF
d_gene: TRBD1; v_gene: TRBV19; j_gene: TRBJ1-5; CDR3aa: CASSIQGGEPQHF
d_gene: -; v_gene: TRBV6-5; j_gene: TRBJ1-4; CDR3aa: CASSPGGVRSEKLFF
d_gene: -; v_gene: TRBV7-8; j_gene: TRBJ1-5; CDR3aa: CASSLGAVLSNQPQHF
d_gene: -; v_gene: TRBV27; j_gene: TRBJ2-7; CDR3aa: CASSFRTRSNEQYF
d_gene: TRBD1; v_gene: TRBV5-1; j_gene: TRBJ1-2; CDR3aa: CASSTSPGQGYGYTF
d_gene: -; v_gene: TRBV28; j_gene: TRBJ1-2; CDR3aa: CASSPHPPSVDTF
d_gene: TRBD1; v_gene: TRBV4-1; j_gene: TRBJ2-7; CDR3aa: CASSQETGVPTYEQYF
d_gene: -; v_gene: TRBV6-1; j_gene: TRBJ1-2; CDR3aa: CASSDQGRGYTF
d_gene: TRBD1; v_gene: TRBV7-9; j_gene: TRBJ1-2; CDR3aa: CASSFRDRPNYGYTF
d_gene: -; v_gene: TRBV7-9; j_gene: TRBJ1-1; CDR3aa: CASSSMGLMNTEAFF
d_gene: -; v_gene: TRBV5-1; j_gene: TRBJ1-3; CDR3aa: CASSLSVSGNTIYF
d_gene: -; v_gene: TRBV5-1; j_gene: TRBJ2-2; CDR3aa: CASTPPGGSYTGELFF
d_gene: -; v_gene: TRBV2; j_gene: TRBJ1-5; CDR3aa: CASRGNRDNQPQHF
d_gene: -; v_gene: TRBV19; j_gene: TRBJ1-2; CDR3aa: CASSINRFEDYGYTF
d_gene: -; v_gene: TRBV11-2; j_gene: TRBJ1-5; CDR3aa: CASSLGHNQPQHF